This TCR beta chain emerged from a study of T cells in Graves' hyperthyroidism and ophthalmopathy. Study-wide results and limits: Expanded thyroid clonotypes (above 0.001) were mostly also found in blood.

This clonotype has a count of ten or more. Its matching antigen is unknown. CDR3 size: 17 residues. V gave up 2 bases and J gave up 4 bases; unmatched junction bases: 14. Germline assignment: CDR1 GTSNPN and CDR2 SVGIG (reference sequence). Amplified TCR beta CDR3 regions came from RNA transcripts. Initially, a first-round RT-PCR of the TCR CDR3 employed the HTBI primer set. TCRdb re-analysed the multiplex PCR reads in MiXCR, keeping a single row per CDR3 protein. This table holds more than 500,000 distinct CDR3 sequences, approximately 14% found once. Diagnosing involved the use of clinical symptoms, serum thyroxine and TRAb, thyroid ultrasound and orbital computed tomography. Out of approximately 9.9 ml of fresh peripheral blood came the PBMCs.

The sequenced sample consisted of blood. This sequence originates from a middle-aged woman with Graves' hyperthyroidism. The chain combines TRBV30 with TRBJ2-3; 8 bases are a match to TRBD2. The CDR3 reads CAWSSSGTRLAADTQYF. CDR3 nucleotide sequence: TGTGCCTGGAGTTCCTCGGGGACTAGGCTGGCAGCAGATACGCAGTATTTT.